This T cell receptor beta chain came from a study of T cells in Graves' hyperthyroidism and ophthalmopathy. TCR beta CDR3 regions were amplified from RNA. The TCR CDR3 was amplified in a first-round RT-PCR using the HTBI primer set. From the multiplex PCR reads, TCRdb called clonotypes with MiXCR, one entry per CDR3 protein. The repertoire holds hundreds of thousands of distinct CDR3 sequences, with 20% as singletons. The CDR3 sequence is 16 residues long. Germline assignment: CDR1 MGHRA and CDR2 YSYEKL. V lost 0 bases to trimming and J lost 3 bases, with 14 bases between them. Pregnant or lactating patients were excluded, as were those with uncontrolled infection or other autoimmune disease. In its sample, this clonotype was seen a few times.

The sample was blood. This receptor was obtained from a man aged 35 to 55 with Graves' ophthalmopathy. The chain recombines TRBV4-1 with TRBJ2-5; D is possibly TRBD1 (5 bases). CDR3 amino acids: CASSQDIQGLKETQYF. DNA for the CDR3: TGCGCCAGCAGCCAAGATATCCAGGGCCTCAAAGAGACCCAGTACTTC.